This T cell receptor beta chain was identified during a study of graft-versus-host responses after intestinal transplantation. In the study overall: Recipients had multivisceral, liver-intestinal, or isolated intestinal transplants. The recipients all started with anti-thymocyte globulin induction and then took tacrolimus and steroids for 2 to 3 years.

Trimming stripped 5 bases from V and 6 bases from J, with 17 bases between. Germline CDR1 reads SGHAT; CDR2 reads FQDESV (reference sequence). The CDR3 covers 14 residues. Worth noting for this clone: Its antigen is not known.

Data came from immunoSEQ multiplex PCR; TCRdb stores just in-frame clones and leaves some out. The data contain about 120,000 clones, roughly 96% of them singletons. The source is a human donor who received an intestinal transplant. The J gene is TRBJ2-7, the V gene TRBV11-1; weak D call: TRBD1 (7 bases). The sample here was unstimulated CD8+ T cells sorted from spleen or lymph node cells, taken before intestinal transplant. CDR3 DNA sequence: TGTGCCAGCAGCGATGACAGGGAGGCCTTCGAGCAGTACTTC. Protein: CASSDDREAFEQYF. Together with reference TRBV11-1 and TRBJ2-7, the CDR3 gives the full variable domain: EAEVAQSPRYKITEKSQAVAFWCDPISGHATLYWYRQILGQGPELLVQFQDESVVDDSQLPKDRFSAERLKGVDSTLKIQPAELGDSAMYLCASSDDREAFEQYFGPGTRLTVT.